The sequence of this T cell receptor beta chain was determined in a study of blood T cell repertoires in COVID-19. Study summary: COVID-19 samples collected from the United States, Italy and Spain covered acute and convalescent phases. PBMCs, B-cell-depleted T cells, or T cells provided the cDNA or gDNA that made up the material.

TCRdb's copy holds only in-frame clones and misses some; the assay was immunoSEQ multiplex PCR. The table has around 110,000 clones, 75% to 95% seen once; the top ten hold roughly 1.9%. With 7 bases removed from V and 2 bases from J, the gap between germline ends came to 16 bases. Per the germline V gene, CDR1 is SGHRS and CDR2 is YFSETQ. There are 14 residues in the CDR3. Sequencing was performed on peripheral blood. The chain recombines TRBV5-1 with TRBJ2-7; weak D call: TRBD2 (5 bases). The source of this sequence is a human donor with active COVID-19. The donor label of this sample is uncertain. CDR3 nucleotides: TGCGCCAGCCGAATGCGGTCGGGGACCTACGAGCAGTACTTC. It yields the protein CASRMRSGTYEQYF.